This passage covers 3 T cell receptor beta chains from one sample sequenced in a study of cytomegalovirus exposure and HLA in healthy donors. The study ran its PCR with 60 Vbeta and 13 Jbeta primers. The method was immunoSEQ multiplex PCR; TCRdb's version includes in-frame clones alone and lacks a portion of them. The sample shows approximately 150,000 clones, roughly 72% of them seen only once. What was sequenced was PBMCs. These receptors were obtained from a man between 40 and 49 years old in good health and CMV-seronegative.

This clone was counted a few times. V usage is TRBV19 and J usage is TRBJ2-3; the match to TRBD2 covers 10 bases. Germline CDR1 reads LNHDA; CDR2 reads SQIVND (reference sequence). The CDR3 contains 15 residues. J lost 4 bases, V lost 7 bases, and 8 bases had no gene match. Here the CDR3 reads CASKGLAGVPDTQYF. The CDR3 region has the DNA TGTGCCAGTAAAGGGCTAGCGGGGGTGCCAGATACGCAGTATTTT.

The chain joins TRBV6-1 to TRBJ1-2; D remains unclear. CDR1 and CDR2 from the germline V gene are MNHNS and SASEGT. The CDR3 extends over 14 amino acids. Trimming left V 3 bases short and J 0 bases short, with 8 bases between. The DNA for the CDR3 is TGTGCCAGCAGTGAGGCAGATTCTAACTATGGCTACACCTTC. Protein product: CASSEADSNYGYTF.

DNA of the CDR3: TGTGCCAGCTCACGCGGGGATCCGGAGACCCAGTACTTC. This codes for CASSRGDPETQYF. The V and J genes are TRBV18 and TRBJ2-5; TRBD2 is a possible D gene (6 bases). With 4 bases removed from V and 5 bases from J, the gap between germline ends came to 11 bases. The CDR3 spans 13 residues. From germline, CDR1 is KGHSH and CDR2 LQKENI.